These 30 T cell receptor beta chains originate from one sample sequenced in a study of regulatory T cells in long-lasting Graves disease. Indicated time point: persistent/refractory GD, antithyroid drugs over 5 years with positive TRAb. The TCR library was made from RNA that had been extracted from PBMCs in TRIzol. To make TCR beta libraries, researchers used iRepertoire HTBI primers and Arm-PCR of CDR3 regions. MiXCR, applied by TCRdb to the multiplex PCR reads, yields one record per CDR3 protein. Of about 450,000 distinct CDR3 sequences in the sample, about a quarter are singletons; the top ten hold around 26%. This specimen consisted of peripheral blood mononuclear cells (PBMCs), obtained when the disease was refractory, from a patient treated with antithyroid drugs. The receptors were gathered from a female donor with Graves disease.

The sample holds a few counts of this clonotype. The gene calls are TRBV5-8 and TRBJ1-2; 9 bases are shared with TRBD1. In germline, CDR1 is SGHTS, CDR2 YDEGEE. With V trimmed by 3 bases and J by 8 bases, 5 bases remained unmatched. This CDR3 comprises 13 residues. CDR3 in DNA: TGTGCCAGCAGCTGGGGACAGGGTGTCGGCTACACCTTC. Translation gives CASSWGQGVGYTF.

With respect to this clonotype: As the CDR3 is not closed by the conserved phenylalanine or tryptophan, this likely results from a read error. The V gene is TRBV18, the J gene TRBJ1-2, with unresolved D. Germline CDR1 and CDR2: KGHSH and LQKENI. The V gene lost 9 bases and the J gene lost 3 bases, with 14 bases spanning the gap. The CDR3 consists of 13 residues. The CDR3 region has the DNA TGTGCCAGTTCTGACGGGGAGGACTATGGCTACACCTCC. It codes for CASSDGEDYGYTS.

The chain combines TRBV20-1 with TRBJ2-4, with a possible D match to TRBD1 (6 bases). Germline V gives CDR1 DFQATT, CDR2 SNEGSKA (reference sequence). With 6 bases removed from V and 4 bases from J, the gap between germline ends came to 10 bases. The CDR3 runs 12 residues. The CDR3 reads CSAQDSKNIQYF. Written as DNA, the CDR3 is TGCAGTGCCCAGGACAGTAAAAACATTCAGTACTTC.

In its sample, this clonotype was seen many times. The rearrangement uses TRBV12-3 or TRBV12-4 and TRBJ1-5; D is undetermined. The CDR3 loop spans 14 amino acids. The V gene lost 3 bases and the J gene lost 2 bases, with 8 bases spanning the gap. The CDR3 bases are TGTGCCAGCAGTTTTAGGCAACGCAATCAGCCCCAGCATTTT. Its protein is CASSFRQRNQPQHF.

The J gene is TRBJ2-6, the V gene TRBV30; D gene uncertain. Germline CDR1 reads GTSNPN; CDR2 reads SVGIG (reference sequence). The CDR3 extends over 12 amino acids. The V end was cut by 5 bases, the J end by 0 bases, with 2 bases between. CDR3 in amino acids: CAWASGANVLTF. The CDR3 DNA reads TGTGCCTGGGCCTCTGGGGCCAACGTCCTGACTTTC.

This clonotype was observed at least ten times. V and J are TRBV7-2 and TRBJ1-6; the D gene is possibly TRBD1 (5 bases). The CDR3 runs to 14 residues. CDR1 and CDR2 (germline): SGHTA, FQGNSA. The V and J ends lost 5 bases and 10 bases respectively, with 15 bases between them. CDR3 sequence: CASSAGRPSSPLHF. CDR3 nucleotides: TGTGCCAGCAGCGCGGGACGGCCGTCCTCACCCCTCCACTTT.

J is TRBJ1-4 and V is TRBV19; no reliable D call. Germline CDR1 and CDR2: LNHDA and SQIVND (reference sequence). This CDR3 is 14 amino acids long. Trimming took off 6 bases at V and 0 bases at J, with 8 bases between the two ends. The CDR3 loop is CASRGRSTNEKLFF. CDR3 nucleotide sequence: TGTGCCAGTAGGGGCCGATCAACTAATGAAAAACTGTTTTTT.

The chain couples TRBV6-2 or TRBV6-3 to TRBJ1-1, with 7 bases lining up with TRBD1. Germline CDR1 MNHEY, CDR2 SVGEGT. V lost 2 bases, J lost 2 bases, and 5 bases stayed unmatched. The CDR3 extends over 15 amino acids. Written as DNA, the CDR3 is TGTGCCAGCAGTTACGGGACAGCCAGCAACACTGAAGCTTTCTTT. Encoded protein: CASSYGTASNTEAFF.

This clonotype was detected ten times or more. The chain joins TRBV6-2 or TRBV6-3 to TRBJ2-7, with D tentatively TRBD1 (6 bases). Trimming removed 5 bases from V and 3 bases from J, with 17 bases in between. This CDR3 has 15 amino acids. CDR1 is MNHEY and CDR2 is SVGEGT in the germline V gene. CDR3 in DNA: TGTGCCAGCAGTAAATCCGGGACCAGGGGCTACGAGCAGTACTTC. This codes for CASSKSGTRGYEQYF.

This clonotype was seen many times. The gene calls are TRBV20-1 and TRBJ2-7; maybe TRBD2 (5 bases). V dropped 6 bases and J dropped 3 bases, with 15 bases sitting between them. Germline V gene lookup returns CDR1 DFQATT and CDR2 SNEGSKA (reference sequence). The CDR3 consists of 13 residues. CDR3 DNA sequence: TGCAGTGCCCCCCGGAGCGGTTTCTACGAGCAGTACTTC. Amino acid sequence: CSAPRSGFYEQYF.

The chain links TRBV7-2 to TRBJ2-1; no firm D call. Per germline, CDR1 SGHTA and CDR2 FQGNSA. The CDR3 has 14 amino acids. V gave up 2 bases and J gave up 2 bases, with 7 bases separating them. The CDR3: CASSLLGTYNEQFF. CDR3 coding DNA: TGTGCCAGCAGCTTATTGGGCACCTACAATGAGCAGTTCTTC. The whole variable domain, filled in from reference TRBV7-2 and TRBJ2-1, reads GAGVSQSPSNKVTEKGKDVELRCDPISGHTALYWYRQSLGQGLEFLIYFQGNSAPDKSGLPSDRFSAERTGGSVSTLTIQRTQQEDSAVYLCASSLLGTYNEQFFGPGTRLTVL.

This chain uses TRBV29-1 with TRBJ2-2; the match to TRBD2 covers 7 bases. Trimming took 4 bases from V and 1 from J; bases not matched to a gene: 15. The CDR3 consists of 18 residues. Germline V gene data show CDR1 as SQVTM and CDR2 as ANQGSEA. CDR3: CSVVLGLAEAGNTGELFF. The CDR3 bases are TGCAGCGTTGTATTAGGGCTAGCGGAAGCCGGGAACACCGGGGAGCTGTTTTTT.

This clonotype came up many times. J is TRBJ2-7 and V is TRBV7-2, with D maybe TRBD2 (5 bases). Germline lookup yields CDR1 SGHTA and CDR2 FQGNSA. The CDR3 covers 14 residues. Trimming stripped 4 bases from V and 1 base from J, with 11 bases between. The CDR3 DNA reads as TGTGCCAGCAGCTCGATGGGGAGTTCCTACGAGCAGTACTTC. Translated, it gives CASSSMGSSYEQYF.

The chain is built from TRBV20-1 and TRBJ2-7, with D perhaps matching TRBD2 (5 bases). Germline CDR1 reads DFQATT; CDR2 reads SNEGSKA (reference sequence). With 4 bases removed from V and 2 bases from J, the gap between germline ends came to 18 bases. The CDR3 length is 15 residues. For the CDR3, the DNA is TGCAGTGCTAAAGAGGGCGACACCGGAACCTACGAGCAGTACTTC. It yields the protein CSAKEGDTGTYEQYF.

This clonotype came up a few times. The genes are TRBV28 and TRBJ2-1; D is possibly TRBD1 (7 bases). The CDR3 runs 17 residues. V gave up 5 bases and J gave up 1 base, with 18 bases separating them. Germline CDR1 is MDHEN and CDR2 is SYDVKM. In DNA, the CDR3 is TGTGCCAGCAGTCCATACCAGGGGGGCGGTTCCTACAATGAGCAGTTCTTC. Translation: CASSPYQGGGSYNEQFF.

This chain's CDR3 is CASSLAIREQYF. The CDR3, as DNA: TGTGCCAGCAGCTTAGCGATAAGGGAACAGTACTTC. The rearrangement uses TRBV7-2 and TRBJ2-7; D uncertain. CDR3 length: 12 amino acids. V was pared by 0 bases and J by 10 bases, with 10 bases between. Per germline, CDR1 SGHTA and CDR2 FQGNSA.

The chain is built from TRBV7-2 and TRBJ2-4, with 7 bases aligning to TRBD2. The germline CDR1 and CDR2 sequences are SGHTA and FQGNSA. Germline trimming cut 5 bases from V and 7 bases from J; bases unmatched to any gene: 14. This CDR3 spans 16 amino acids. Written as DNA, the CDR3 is TGTGCCAGCAGCCCCGGGGGAGGACTAGTGAGCAACATTCAGTACTTC. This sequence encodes CASSPGGGLVSNIQYF.

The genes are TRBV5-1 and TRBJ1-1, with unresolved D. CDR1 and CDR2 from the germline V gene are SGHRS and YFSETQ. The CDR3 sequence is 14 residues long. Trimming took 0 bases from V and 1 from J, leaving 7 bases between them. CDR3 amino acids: CASSLANRNTEAFF. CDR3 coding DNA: TGCGCCAGCAGCTTGGCAAACAGGAACACTGAAGCTTTCTTT.

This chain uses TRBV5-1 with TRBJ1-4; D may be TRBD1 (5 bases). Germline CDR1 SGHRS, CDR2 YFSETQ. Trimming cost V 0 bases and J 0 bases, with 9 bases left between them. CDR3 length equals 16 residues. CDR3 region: CASSLGGLATNEKLFF. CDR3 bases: TGCGCCAGCAGCTTGGGGGGCCTTGCAACTAATGAAAAACTGTTTTTT.

In DNA form, the CDR3 reads TGTGCCATCATGGCGGGAGGGTCTAGGCCTGGGGCCAACGTCCTGACTTTC. This sequence encodes CAIMAGGSRPGANVLTF. J is TRBJ2-6 and V is TRBV10-3, with 9 positions matching TRBD2. Germline-derived CDR1 and CDR2 are ENHRY and SYGVKD. Unmatched junction bases numbered 9, after V lost 7 bases and J lost 2 bases. The length of the CDR3 is 17 residues.

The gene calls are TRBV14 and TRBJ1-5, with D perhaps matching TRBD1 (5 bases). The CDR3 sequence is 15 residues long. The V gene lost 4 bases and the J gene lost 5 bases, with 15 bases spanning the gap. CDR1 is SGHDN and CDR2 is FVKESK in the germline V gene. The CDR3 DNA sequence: TGTGCCAGCAGCCGAAAAGGGGAGGTGGATCAGCCCCAGCATTTT. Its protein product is CASSRKGEVDQPQHF.

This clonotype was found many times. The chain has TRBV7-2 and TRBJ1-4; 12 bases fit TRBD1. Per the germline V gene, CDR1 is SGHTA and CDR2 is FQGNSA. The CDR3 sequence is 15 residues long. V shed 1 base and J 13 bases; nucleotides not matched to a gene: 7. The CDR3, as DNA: TGTGCCAGCAGCTTAGATGGGACAGGGGGCCGGGTACTGTTTTTT. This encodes CASSLDGTGGRVLFF.

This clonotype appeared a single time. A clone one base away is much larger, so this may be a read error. The CDR3 loop reads CSARVDTF. The DNA for the CDR3 is TGCAGTGCTAGAGTGGATACCTTC. This rearrangement joins TRBV20-1 to TRBJ1-2; D call uncertain. The CDR3 is 8 amino acids. Trimming left V 1 base short and J 14 bases short, with 5 bases between. The V gene's germline CDR1 is DFQATT and CDR2 SNEGSKA (reference sequence).

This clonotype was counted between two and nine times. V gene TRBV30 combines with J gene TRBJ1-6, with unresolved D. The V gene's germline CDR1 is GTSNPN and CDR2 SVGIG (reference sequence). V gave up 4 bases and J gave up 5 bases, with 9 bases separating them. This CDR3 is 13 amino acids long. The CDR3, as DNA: TGTGCCTGGAACCCAGCTGATAATTCACCCCTCCACTTT. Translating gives CAWNPADNSPLHF.

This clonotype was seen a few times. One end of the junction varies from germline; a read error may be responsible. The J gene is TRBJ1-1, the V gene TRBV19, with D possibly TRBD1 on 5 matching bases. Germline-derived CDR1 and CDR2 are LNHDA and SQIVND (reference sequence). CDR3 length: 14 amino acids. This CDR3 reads CASTRDGRTPLRIF. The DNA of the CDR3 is TGTGCCAGTACGAGGGACGGCCGCACCCCTCTGAGGATCTTT.

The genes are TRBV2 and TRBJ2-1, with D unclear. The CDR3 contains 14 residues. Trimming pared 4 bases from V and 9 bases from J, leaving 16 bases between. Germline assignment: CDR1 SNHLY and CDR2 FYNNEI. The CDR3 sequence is CASSGTLFGREQFF. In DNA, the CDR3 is TGTGCCAGCAGTGGGACCCTTTTCGGTCGTGAGCAGTTCTTC.

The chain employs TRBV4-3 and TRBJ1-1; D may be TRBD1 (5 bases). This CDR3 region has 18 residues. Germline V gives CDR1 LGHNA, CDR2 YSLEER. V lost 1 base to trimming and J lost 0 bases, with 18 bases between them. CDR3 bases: TGCGCCAGCAGCCAAGCCAATGTGGGGGATACCATGAACACTGAAGCTTTCTTT. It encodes CASSQANVGDTMNTEAFF.

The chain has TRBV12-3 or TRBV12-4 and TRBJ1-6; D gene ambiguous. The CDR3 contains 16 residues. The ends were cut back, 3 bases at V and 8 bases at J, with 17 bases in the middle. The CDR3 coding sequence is TGTGCCAGCAGTTTCGGCGGAACCGGAAAAGATTCACCCCTCCACTTT. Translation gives CASSFGGTGKDSPLHF.

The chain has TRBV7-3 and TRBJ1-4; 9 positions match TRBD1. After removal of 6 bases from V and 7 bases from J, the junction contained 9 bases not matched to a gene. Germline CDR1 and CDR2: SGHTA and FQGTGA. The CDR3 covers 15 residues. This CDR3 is CASSFSGTGFEKLFF. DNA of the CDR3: TGTGCCAGCAGTTTCTCCGGGACAGGGTTTGAAAAACTGTTTTTT.

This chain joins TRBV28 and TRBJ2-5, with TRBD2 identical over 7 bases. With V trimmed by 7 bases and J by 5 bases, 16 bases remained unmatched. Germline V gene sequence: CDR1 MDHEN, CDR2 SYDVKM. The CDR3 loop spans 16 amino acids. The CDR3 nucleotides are TGTGCCAGCAAAGTCGGCGAGGGGAGGGCGGGGGAGACCCAGTACTTC. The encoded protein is CASKVGEGRAGETQYF.